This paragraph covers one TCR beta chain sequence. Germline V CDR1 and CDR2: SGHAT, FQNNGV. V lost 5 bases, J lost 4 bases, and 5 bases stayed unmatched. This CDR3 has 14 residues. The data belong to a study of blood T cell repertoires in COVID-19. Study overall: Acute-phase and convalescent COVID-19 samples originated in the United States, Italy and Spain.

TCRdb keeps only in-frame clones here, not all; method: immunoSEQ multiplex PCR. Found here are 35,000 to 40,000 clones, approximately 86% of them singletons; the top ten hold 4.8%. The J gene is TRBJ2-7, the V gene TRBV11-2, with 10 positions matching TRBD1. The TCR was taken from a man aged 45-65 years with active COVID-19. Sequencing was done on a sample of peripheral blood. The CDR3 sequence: CASSLGTGVYEQYF. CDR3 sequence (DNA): TGTGCCAGCAGCCTAGGGACAGGGGTTTACGAGCAGTACTTC. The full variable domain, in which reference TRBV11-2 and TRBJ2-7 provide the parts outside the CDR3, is EAGVAQSPRYKIIEKRQSVAFWCNPISGHATLYWYQQILGQGPKLLIQFQNNGVVDDSQLPKDRFSAERLKGVDSTLKIQPAKLEDSAVYLCASSLGTGVYEQYFGPGTRLTVT.